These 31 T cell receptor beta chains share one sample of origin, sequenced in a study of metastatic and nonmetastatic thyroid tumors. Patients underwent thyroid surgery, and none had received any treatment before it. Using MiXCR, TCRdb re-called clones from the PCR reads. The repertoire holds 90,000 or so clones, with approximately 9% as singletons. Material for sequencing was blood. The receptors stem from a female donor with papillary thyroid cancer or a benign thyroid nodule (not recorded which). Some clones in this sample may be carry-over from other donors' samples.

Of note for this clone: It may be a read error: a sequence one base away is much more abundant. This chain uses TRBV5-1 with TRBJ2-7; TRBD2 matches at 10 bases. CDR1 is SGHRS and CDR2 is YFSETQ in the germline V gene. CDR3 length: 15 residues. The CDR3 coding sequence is TGCGTCAGCAGCTCCCTAGCGGGGGTGGACTACGAGCAGTACTTC. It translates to CVSSSLAGVDYEQYF.

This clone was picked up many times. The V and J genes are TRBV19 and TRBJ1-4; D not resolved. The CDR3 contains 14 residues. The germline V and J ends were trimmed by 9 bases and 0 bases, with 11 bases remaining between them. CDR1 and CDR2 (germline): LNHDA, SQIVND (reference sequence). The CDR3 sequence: CASKYEATNEKLFF. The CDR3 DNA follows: TGTGCCAGCAAATACGAGGCAACTAATGAAAAACTGTTTTTT.

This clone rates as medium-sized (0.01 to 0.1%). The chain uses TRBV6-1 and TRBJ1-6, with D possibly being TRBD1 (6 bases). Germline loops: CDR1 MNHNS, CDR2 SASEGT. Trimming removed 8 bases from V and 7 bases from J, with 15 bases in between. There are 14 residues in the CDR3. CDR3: CASLIGGDNSPLHF. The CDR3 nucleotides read TGTGCCAGCCTCATAGGGGGGGACAATTCACCCCTCCACTTT.

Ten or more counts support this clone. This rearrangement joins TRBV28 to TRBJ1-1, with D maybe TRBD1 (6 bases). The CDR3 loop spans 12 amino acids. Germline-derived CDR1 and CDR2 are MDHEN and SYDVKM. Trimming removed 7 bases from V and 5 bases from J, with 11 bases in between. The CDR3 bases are TGTGCCAGCACCTTAACAGGGACTGAAGCTTTCTTT. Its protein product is CASTLTGTEAFF.

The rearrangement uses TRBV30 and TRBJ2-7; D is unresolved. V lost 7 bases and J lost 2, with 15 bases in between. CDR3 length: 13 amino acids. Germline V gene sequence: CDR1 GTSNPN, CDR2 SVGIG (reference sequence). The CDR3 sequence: CASSEGDPYEQYF. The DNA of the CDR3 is TGTGCCTCTTCAGAAGGTGACCCCTACGAGCAGTACTTC.

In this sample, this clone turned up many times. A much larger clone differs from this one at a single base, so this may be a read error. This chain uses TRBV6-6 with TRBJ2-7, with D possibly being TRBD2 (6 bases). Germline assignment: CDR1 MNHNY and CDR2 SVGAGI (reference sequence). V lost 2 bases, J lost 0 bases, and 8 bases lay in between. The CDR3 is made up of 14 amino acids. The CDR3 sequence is CASSYGEASYEQYF. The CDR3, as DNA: TGTGCCAGCAGTTACGGGGAGGCCTCCTACGAGCAGTACTTC.

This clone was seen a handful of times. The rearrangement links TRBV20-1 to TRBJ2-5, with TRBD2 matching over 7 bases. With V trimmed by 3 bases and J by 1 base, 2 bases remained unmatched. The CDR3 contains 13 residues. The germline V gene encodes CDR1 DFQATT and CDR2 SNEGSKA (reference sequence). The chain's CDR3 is CSASSGPQETQYF. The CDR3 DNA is TGCAGTGCTAGTAGCGGGCCCCAAGAGACCCAGTACTTC.

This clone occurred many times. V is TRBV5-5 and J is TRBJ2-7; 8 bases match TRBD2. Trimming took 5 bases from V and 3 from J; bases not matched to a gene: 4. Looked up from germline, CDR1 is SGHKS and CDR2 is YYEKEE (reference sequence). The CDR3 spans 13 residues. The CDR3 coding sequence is TGTGCCAGCAGGGCTCGGGGGGGCTACGAGCAGTACTTC. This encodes CASRARGGYEQYF.

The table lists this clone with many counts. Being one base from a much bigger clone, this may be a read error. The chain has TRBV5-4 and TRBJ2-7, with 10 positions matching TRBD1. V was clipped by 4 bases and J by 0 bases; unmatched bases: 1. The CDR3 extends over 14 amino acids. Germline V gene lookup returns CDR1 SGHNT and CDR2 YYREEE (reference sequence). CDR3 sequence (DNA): TGTGCCAGCAGCCGGACAGGGGGCTCCTACGAGCAGTACTTC. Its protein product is CASSRTGGSYEQYF.

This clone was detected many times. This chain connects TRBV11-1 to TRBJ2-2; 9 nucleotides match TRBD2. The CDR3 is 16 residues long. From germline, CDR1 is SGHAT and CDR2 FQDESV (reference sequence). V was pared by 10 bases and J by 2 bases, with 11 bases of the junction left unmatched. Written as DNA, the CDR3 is TGTGCCACCCCAGGCAGCGGGGGGTCCAACACCGGGGAGCTGTTTTTT. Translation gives CATPGSGGSNTGELFF.

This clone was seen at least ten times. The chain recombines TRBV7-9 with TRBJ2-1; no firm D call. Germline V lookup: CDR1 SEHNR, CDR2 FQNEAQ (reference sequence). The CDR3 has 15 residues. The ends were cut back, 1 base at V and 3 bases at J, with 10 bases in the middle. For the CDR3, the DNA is TGTGCCAGCAGCTTAGAACAGCAAGGCTACAATGAGCAGTTCTTC. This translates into CASSLEQQGYNEQFF.

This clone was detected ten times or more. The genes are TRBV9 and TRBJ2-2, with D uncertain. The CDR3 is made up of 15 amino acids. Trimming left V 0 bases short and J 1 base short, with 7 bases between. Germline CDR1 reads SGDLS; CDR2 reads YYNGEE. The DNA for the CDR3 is TGTGCCAGCAGCGTAGTTTTGGGGAACACCGGGGAGCTGTTTTTT. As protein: CASSVVLGNTGELFF.

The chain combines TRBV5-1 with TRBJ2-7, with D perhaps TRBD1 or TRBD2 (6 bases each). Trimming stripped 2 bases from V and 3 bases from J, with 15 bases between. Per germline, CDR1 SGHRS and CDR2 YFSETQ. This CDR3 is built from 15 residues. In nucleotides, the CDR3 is TGCGCCAGCAGCTTCTTGGGGGGCGACCACTACGAGCAGTACTTC. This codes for CASSFLGGDHYEQYF.

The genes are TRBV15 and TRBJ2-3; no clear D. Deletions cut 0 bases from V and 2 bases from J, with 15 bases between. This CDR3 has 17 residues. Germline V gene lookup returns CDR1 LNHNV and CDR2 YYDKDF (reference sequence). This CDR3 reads CATSRDREQPLTDTQYF. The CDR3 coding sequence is TGTGCCACCAGCAGAGATCGTGAACAGCCCCTCACAGATACGCAGTATTTT.

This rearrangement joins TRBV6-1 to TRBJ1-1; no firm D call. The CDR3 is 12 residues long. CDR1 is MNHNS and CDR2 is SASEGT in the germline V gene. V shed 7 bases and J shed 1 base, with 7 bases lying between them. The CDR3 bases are TGTGCCAGCAATGACCCGAACACTGAAGCTTTCTTT. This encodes CASNDPNTEAFF.

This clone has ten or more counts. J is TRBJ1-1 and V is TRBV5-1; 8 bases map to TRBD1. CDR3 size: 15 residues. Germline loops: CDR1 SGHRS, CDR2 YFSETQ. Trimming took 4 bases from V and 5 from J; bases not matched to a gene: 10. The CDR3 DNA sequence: TGCGCCAGCAGCCCCTCGACAGGGGACGGAACTGAAGCTTTCTTT. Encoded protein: CASSPSTGDGTEAFF.

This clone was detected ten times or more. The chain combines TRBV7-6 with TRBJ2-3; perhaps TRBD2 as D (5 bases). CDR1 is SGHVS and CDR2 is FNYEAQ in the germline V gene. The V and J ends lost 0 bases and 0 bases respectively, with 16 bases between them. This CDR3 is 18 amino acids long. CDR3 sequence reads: CASSLALFYGESTDTQYF. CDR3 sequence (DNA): TGTGCCAGCAGCTTAGCTCTTTTTTACGGGGAGAGCACAGATACGCAGTATTTT.

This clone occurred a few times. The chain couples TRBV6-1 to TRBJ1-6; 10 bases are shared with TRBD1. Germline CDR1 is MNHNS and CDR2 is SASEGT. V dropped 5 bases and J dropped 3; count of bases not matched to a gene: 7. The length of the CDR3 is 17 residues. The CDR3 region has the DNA TGTGCCAGCAGTTCCGGGACAGGGGTAAACTATAATTCACCCCTCCACTTT. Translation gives CASSSGTGVNYNSPLHF.

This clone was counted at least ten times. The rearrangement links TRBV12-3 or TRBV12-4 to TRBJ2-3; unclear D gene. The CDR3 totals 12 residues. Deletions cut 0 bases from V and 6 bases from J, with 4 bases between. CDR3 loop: CASSLARDTQYF. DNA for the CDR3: TGTGCCAGCAGTTTAGCGAGGGATACGCAGTATTTT.

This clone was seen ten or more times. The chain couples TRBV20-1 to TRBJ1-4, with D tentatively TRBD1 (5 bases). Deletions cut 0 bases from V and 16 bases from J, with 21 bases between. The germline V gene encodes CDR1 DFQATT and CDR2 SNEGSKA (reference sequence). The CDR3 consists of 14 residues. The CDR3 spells CSARDEFRGSQTFF. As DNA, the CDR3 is TGCAGTGCTAGAGATGAGTTTAGGGGCTCCCAGACGTTTTTT.

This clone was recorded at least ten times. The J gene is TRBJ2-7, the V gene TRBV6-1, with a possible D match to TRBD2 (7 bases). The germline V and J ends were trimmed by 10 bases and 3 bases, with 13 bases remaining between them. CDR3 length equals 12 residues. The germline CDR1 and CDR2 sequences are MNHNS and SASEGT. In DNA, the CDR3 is TGTGCCACCCGGGGGGCCAGCTACGAGCAGTACTTC. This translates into CATRGASYEQYF.

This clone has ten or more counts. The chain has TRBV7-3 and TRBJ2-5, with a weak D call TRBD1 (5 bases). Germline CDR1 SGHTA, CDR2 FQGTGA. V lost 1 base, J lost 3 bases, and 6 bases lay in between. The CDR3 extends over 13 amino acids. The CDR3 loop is CASSLMTEETQYF. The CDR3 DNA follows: TGTGCCAGCAGCTTAATGACAGAAGAGACCCAGTACTTC.

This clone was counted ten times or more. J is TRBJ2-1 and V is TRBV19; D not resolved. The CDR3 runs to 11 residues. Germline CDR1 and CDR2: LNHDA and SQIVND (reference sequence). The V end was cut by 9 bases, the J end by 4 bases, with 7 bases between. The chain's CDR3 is CASRRYNEQFF. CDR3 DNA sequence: TGTGCCAGCCGACGGTACAATGAGCAGTTCTTC.

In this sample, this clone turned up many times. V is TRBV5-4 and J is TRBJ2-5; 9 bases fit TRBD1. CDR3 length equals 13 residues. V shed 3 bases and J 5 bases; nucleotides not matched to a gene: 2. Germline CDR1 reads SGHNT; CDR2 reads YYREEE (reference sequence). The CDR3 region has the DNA TGTGCCAGCAGCTCGGACAGGGGTGAGACCCAGTACTTC. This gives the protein CASSSDRGETQYF.

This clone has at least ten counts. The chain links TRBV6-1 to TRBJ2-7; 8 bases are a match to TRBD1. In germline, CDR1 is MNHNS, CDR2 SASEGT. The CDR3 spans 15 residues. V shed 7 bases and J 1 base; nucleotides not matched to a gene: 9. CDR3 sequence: CASKTVGTGSYEQYF. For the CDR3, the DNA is TGTGCCAGCAAAACAGTCGGGACAGGTTCCTACGAGCAGTACTTC.

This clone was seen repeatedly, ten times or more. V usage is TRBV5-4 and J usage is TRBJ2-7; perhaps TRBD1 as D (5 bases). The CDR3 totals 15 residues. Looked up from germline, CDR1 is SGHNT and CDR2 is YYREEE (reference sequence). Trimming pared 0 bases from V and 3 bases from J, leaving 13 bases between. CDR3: CASSLESGWFYEQYF. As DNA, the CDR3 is TGTGCCAGCAGCTTGGAGTCAGGGTGGTTCTACGAGCAGTACTTC.

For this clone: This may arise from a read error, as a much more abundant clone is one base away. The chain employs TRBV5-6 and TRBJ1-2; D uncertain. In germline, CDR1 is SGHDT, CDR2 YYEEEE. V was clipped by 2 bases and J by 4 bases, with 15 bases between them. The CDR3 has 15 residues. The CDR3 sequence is CASSLIGSESYGYTF. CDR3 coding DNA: TGTGCCAGCAGCTTAATAGGGTCTGAAAGCTATGGCTACACCTTC.

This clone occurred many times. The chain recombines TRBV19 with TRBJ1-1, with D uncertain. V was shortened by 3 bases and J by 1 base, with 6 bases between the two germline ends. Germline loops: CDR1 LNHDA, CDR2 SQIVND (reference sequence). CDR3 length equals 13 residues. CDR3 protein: CASSIRGNTEAFF. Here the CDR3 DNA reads TGTGCCAGTAGTATTCGGGGGAACACTGAAGCTTTCTTT.

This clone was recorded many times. This CDR3 is CSVEYTGGLNYGYTF. CDR3 in DNA: TGCAGCGTTGAATACACAGGGGGGTTGAACTATGGCTACACCTTC. This chain joins TRBV29-1 and TRBJ1-2; 8 nucleotides align to TRBD1. V trimming: 2 bases; J trimming: 2 bases; junction bases outside the gene matches: 7. CDR3 size: 15 residues. Germline CDR1 is SQVTM and CDR2 is ANQGSEA.

In DNA form, the CDR3 reads TGCAGTGCTAGAGATTTATTCAGCGGCGATCAGCCCCAGCATTTT. Protein product: CSARDLFSGDQPQHF. This sequence joins TRBV20-1 and TRBJ1-5, with D uncertain. CDR1 and CDR2 (germline): DFQATT, SNEGSKA (reference sequence). V lost 0 bases and J 5 bases, leaving 14 bases between the germline ends. This CDR3 has 15 amino acids.

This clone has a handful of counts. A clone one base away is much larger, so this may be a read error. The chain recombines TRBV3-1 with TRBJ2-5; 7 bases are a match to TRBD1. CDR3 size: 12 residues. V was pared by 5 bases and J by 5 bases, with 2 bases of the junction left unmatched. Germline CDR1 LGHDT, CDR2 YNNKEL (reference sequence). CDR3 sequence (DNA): TGTGCCAGCAGCATCAGGGGGGAGACCCAGTACTTC. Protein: CASSIRGETQYF.